The rows below give T cell receptor beta chains drawn from one sample of a study of blood T cell repertoires in COVID-19. Repertoires were generated with immunoSEQ multiplex PCR, while TCRdb's copy carries only in-frame clones and drops some. The table lists fewer than 250,000 clones, around nine tenths of them singletons. The sequencing sample was made of peripheral blood. These receptors were obtained from a woman between 35 and 50 years old who had recovered from COVID-19. Each CDR3 is given with its conserved first and last residue. A D gene is named only where the DNA matches it firmly. Size tells how often a clone was seen (once, few, many) or the class of an expanded clone, and some rows leave it out.

cdr3_aa: CASSQDRYSGNTGELFF
cdr3_nt: TGTGCCAGCAGCCAAGACAGATACAGCGGGAACACCGGGGAGCTGTTTTTT
j_call: TRBJ2-2
clone_size: NA
d_call: NA
v_call: TRBV3-1/TRBV3-2

cdr3_aa: CASSLQVPEPQHF
cdr3_nt: TGTGCCAGCAGTTTACAGGTCCCGGAGCCCCAGCATTTT
j_call: TRBJ1-5
clone_size: once
d_call: NA
v_call: TRBV12-3/TRBV12-4

cdr3_aa: CASSLWEQGTEAFF
cdr3_nt: TGTGCCAGCAGCCTTTGGGAACAGGGGACTGAAGCTTTCTTT
j_call: TRBJ1-1
clone_size: NA
d_call: TRBD1
v_call: TRBV7-2

cdr3_aa: CASSDRAHGNTIYF
cdr3_nt: TGTGCCAGCAGCGACAGGGCACATGGAAACACCATATATTTT
j_call: TRBJ1-3
clone_size: NA
d_call: TRBD1
v_call: TRBV27

cdr3_aa: CASTKIAGVWNEQFF
cdr3_nt: TGTGCCAGCACCAAAATAGCGGGAGTCTGGAATGAGCAGTTCTTC
j_call: TRBJ2-1
clone_size: few
d_call: TRBD2
v_call: TRBV27

cdr3_aa: CSGGTGTTQYF
cdr3_nt: TGCAGCGGTGGGACAGGAACTACCCAGTACTTC
j_call: TRBJ2-5
clone_size: NA
d_call: TRBD1
v_call: TRBV29-1

cdr3_aa: CASSQDLAGGPGDTQYF
cdr3_nt: TGCGCCAGCAGCCAAGATTTAGCGGGAGGGCCGGGAGATACGCAGTATTTT
j_call: TRBJ2-3
clone_size: NA
d_call: TRBD2
v_call: TRBV4-3

cdr3_aa: CASSFWGDSPLHF
cdr3_nt: TGTGCCAGCAGTTTTTGGGGGGATTCACCCCTCCACTTT
j_call: TRBJ1-6
clone_size: NA
d_call: NA
v_call: TRBV6-5

cdr3_aa: CASSLKWEYEQYF
cdr3_nt: TGTGCCAGCAGTTTAAAATGGGAGTACGAGCAGTACTTC
j_call: TRBJ2-7
clone_size: NA
d_call: NA
v_call: TRBV27

cdr3_aa: CASSSTARPGLAGGPYEQYF
cdr3_nt: TGTGCCAGTAGTTCTACAGCCCGACCGGGACTAGCGGGAGGGCCTTACGAGCAGTACTTC
j_call: TRBJ2-7
clone_size: NA
d_call: TRBD2
v_call: TRBV19

cdr3_aa: CATGTGEGVQPQHF
cdr3_nt: TGTGCCACTGGGACAGGGGAAGGAGTACAGCCCCAGCATTTT
j_call: TRBJ1-5
clone_size: once
d_call: TRBD1
v_call: TRBV24-1

cdr3_aa: CASSASGTGQTGELFF
cdr3_nt: TGTGCCAGCAGCGCGTCCGGGACAGGTCAGACCGGGGAGCTGTTTTTT
j_call: TRBJ2-2
clone_size: NA
d_call: TRBD1
v_call: TRBV7-2

cdr3_aa: CASSVAGGRYGYTF
cdr3_nt: TGCGCCAGCAGTGTGGCAGGGGGCAGATATGGCTACACCTTC
j_call: TRBJ1-2
clone_size: NA
d_call: TRBD1
v_call: TRBV10-2

cdr3_aa: CATTRDGGMNTEAFF
cdr3_nt: TGTGCCACCACACGGGACGGGGGTATGAACACTGAAGCTTTCTTT
j_call: TRBJ1-1
clone_size: NA
d_call: NA
v_call: TRBV2

cdr3_aa: CASSPTKGAGREAFF
cdr3_nt: TGTGCCAGCTCACCAACGAAGGGGGCTGGTCGGGAAGCTTTCTTT
j_call: TRBJ1-1
clone_size: NA
d_call: TRBD1
v_call: TRBV18

cdr3_aa: CASSLGQLLNTEAFF
cdr3_nt: TGTGCCAGCAGCTTGGGACAGCTACTGAACACTGAAGCTTTCTTT
j_call: TRBJ1-1
clone_size: NA
d_call: NA
v_call: TRBV5-6

cdr3_aa: CASSFGQGYAFF
cdr3_nt: TGCGCCAGCAGCTTCGGACAGGGGTATGCTTTCTTT
j_call: TRBJ1-1
clone_size: NA
d_call: TRBD1
v_call: TRBV5-1

cdr3_aa: CASSLGPGAGDTGELFF
cdr3_nt: TGTGCCAGCAGCTTAGGCCCCGGGGCAGGGGACACCGGGGAGCTGTTTTTT
j_call: TRBJ2-2
clone_size: NA
d_call: NA
v_call: TRBV11-3

cdr3_aa: CASTGGADTQYF
cdr3_nt: TGTGCCAGCACCGGAGGGGCAGATACGCAGTATTTT
j_call: TRBJ2-3
clone_size: NA
d_call: NA
v_call: TRBV6-5

cdr3_aa: CASSTQQSSYNEQFF
cdr3_nt: TGTGCCAGCAGCACCCAACAGAGCTCCTACAATGAGCAGTTCTTC
j_call: TRBJ2-1
clone_size: NA
d_call: NA
v_call: TRBV7-3

cdr3_aa: CASLGRTEAFF
cdr3_nt: TGTGCCAGCCTTGGGAGGACTGAAGCTTTCTTT
j_call: TRBJ1-1
clone_size: NA
d_call: NA
v_call: TRBV27

cdr3_aa: CATSDSGLAGGNEQFF
cdr3_nt: TGTGCCACCAGTGATTCGGGACTAGCGGGAGGGAATGAGCAGTTCTTC
j_call: TRBJ2-1
clone_size: NA
d_call: TRBD2
v_call: TRBV24-1

cdr3_aa: CSATEGEQFF
cdr3_nt: TGCAGTGCTACCGAGGGAGAGCAGTTCTTC
j_call: TRBJ2-1
clone_size: once
d_call: NA
v_call: TRBV20-1

cdr3_aa: CASSFRAGEIYNEQFF
cdr3_nt: TGTGCCAGCAGTTTCAGAGCGGGAGAAATCTACAATGAGCAGTTCTTC
j_call: TRBJ2-1
clone_size: NA
d_call: TRBD2
v_call: TRBV27

cdr3_aa: CATSEAGVADTQYF
cdr3_nt: TGTGCCACCAGTGAGGCAGGGGTGGCAGATACGCAGTATTTT
j_call: TRBJ2-3
clone_size: NA
d_call: NA
v_call: TRBV24-1

cdr3_aa: CAWRWAGAGELFF
cdr3_nt: TGTGCCTGGAGGTGGGCGGGAGCGGGGGAGCTGTTTTTT
j_call: TRBJ2-2
clone_size: NA
d_call: TRBD2
v_call: TRBV30

cdr3_aa: CASSFTGLGTSIYEQYF
cdr3_nt: TGTGCCAGCAGTTTTACCGGGCTCGGGACTAGCATCTACGAGCAGTACTTC
j_call: TRBJ2-7
clone_size: few
d_call: TRBD2
v_call: TRBV27

cdr3_aa: CASSQERTGGYGYTF
cdr3_nt: TGTGCCAGCAGCCAAGAGAGGACAGGGGGCTACGGCTACACCTTC
j_call: TRBJ1-2
clone_size: NA
d_call: TRBD1
v_call: TRBV4-2

cdr3_aa: CASSLVGGNTEAFF
cdr3_nt: TGTGCCAGCAGCTTAGTAGGCGGGAACACTGAAGCTTTCTTT
j_call: TRBJ1-1
clone_size: NA
d_call: NA
v_call: TRBV11-2

cdr3_aa: CASTPGQGVSEAFF
cdr3_nt: TGTGCCAGCACCCCGGGACAGGGCGTTTCTGAAGCTTTCTTT
j_call: TRBJ1-1
clone_size: once
d_call: TRBD1
v_call: TRBV28

cdr3_aa: CASNDNNEKLFF
cdr3_nt: TGTGCCAGCAACGACAATAATGAAAAACTGTTTTTT
j_call: TRBJ1-4
clone_size: many
d_call: NA
v_call: TRBV6-5

cdr3_aa: CASRQGALEAFF
cdr3_nt: TGTGCCAGCAGACAGGGGGCTCTTGAAGCTTTCTTT
j_call: TRBJ1-1
clone_size: NA
d_call: TRBD1
v_call: TRBV6-5

cdr3_aa: CASSLQDPSYEQYF
cdr3_nt: TGCGCCAGCAGCTTGCAGGATCCCTCCTACGAGCAGTACTTC
j_call: TRBJ2-7
clone_size: once
d_call: NA
v_call: TRBV5-1

cdr3_aa: CASNGGRITEAFF
cdr3_nt: TGTGCCAGCAACGGGGGGCGAATAACTGAAGCTTTCTTT
j_call: TRBJ1-1
clone_size: NA
d_call: NA
v_call: TRBV28

cdr3_aa: CASSSGRGNTEAFF
cdr3_nt: TGTGCCAGTAGTAGCGGCAGGGGGAACACTGAAGCTTTCTTT
j_call: TRBJ1-1
clone_size: NA
d_call: NA
v_call: TRBV19

cdr3_aa: CASSRPGGIHNEQFF
cdr3_nt: TGTGCCAGCAGTCGTCCGGGCGGGATCCACAATGAGCAGTTCTTC
j_call: TRBJ2-1
clone_size: NA
d_call: NA
v_call: TRBV28

cdr3_aa: CSASVLEETQYF
cdr3_nt: TGCAGTGCTAGTGTCCTCGAGGAGACCCAGTACTTC
j_call: TRBJ2-5
clone_size: once
d_call: NA
v_call: TRBV20-1

cdr3_aa: CASSLGVRGGTEAFF
cdr3_nt: TGCGCCAGCAGCTTGGGGGTAAGGGGTGGCACTGAAGCTTTCTTT
j_call: TRBJ1-1
clone_size: NA
d_call: NA
v_call: TRBV5-1